This T cell receptor (beta chain) derives from a study of graft-versus-host responses after intestinal transplantation (dated by TCRdb to about 2021). In terms of the full investigation: Multivisceral, liver-intestinal, or isolated intestinal transplants were received by the recipients. All recipients received anti-thymocyte globulin induction followed by maintenance tacrolimus and steroids for approximately 3 years. To identify alloreactive clones, pre-transplant mixed lymphocyte reaction products were sequenced and compared with unstimulated pre-transplant donor and recipient T cells. A peak of at least 4% donor T cells among recipient peripheral blood mononuclear cells was the definition used for donor T cell macrochimerism. The cohort enrolled some 23 intestinal transplant recipients, one of whom was a retransplant, and 3 patients without pretransplant specimens were excluded. After intestinal transplantation, graft-versus-host and host-versus-graft alloreactive T cell clones were followed in the graft, circulation and bone marrow using bulk TCR-beta CDR3 sequencing. Rather than going through the commercial service, samples from a few later patients were sequenced in-house on an Illumina MiSeq and processed with MiXCR.

This clone was observed a single time. The specificity of this receptor is unknown. No much larger clone exists at a distance of one base, and base qualities are not known. Receptor libraries were prepared by the immunoSEQ multiplex PCR assay. In most patients, genomic DNA was isolated using the Qiagen DNeasy Blood and Tissue Kit and sent frozen to Adaptive Biotechnologies for TCR sequencing. For most patients, high-throughput TCR-beta CDR3 sequencing of genomic DNA was performed by Adaptive Biotechnologies. The original pipeline was this. TCR sequencing data were retrieved from Adaptive's ImmunoSEQ software for roughly 20 patients, whereas a few other patients were processed with MiXCR and VDJtools. To correct CD4 versus CD8 sorting errors, sequences present in both subsets at a frequency ratio below 5:1 were removed. CDR3 nucleotide sequences shared between donor and recipient were removed because their origin could not be assigned. To be classed as alloreactive, a clone needed at least 2-fold expansion over unstimulated cells and a minimum CFSE-low frequency of 0.002% (template counts) or 0.001% (read counts). Mappable clones were those detected in sequenced pre-transplant spleen, lymph node, or MLR CFSE-low populations of the donor or recipient. The cumulative frequency of alloreactive clones was calculated as a percentage of all sequences, weighted by copy number. The clones in this table, taken by TCRdb from immuneACCESS, are in-frame only. Not every clone is retained; where verified, under half of the shortfall comes from an unresolved V gene, and the cause of the rest is unknown. V and J calls and clone size follow that table, whereas D and trimming were derived from the DNA. For this sample the table gives about 71,000 clones, of which around 96% were detected only once. Around 0.57% of the sample belongs to the ten largest clones.

Counted from cysteine to phenylalanine, this CDR3 has 18 amino acids. Of the read, only the CDR3 DNA is kept; its 54 bases are in frame from base 1. Reading the germline V gene (reference sequence) gives CDR1 LNHDA and CDR2 SQIVND. The germline ends are 23 bases apart after V is trimmed by 4 bases and J by 2 bases. The investigation overall reported the following: Early after transplant, declines in HvG clones were associated with peak levels of circulating GvH clones. GvH clones were detected in recipient bone marrow, and some of these GvH clones were observed earlier in ileal mucosa or blood, consistent with an intestinal mucosal origin. Conclusions were limited by the relatively low number and heterogeneity of intestinal transplant patients. High GvH to HvG T cell clonal ratios were observed in the allografts of patients with donor T cell macrochimerism.

The sample's time point label, decoded: cells obtained before transplantation from donor or recipient. CD3+CD4+ and CD3+CD8+ populations were FACS-sorted from unstimulated pre-transplant donor and recipient cells taken from spleen or lymph nodes. The sequence derives from a human donor who received an intestinal transplant. The material was unstimulated CD8+ T cells sorted from spleen or lymph node cells, obtained before intestinal transplant. The rearrangement combines TRBV19 with TRBJ2-5; the D gene is possibly TRBD1 or TRBD2, each agreeing over 5 bases. The nucleotide sequence is TGTGCCAGTAGTAACCCCCGCCGGGGCCGGGTTGGACAAGAGACCCAGTACTTC. It codes for CASSNPRRGRVGQETQYF.